The rows below give T cell receptor beta chains drawn from one sample of a study of beta chain features in type 1 diabetes. Here immunoSEQ multiplex PCR was the method, and the copy in TCRdb shows in-frame clones only, minus some. The sample consists of about 340,000 clones, 7.5% to 9% of them appearing once. The sequenced sample was central memory CD4+ T cells from blood. These receptors came from a woman between 18 and 29 years old in good health. CDR3s include the opening cysteine and the closing phenylalanine or tryptophan. The D gene is left open where the match is weak. Clone size appears in some rows only: once, few, many, or a class for an expanded clone.

V gene	D gene	clone size	J gene	CDR3 protein	CDR3 DNA
TRBV9	-	-	TRBJ2-3	CASSVGHPTGTDTQYF	TGTGCCAGCAGCGTAGGCCACCCCACTGGGACAGATACGCAGTATTTT
TRBV10-3	-	-	TRBJ2-4	CAISESAGRAKNIQYF	TGTGCCATCAGTGAGTCGGCAGGCCGAGCCAAAAACATTCAGTACTTC
TRBV5-1	-	-	TRBJ1-1	CASSLAGGRATEAFF	TGCGCCAGCAGCTTGGCCGGGGGCAGGGCCACTGAAGCTTTCTTT
TRBV5-5	-	few	TRBJ2-1	CASRIGQNEQFF	TGTGCCAGCCGGATCGGGCAGAATGAGCAGTTCTTC
TRBV28	-	-	TRBJ2-5	CASSTGDETQYF	TGTGCCAGCAGTACGGGTGACGAGACCCAGTACTTC
TRBV6-6	-	many	TRBJ1-2	CASSDRTDLNYGYTF	TGTGCCAGCAGTGACAGGACAGATCTTAACTATGGCTACACCTTC
TRBV5-1	-	few	TRBJ2-2	CASSLGQYTGELFF	TGCGCCAGCAGCTTGGGACAGTACACCGGGGAGCTGTTTTTT
TRBV19	-	-	TRBJ1-1	CASSIWMNTEAFF	TGTGCCAGTAGTATCTGGATGAACACTGAAGCTTTCTTT
TRBV6-6	TRBD1	-	TRBJ1-1	CASSSGTAKAFF	TGTGCCAGCAGCTCCGGGACAGCAAAAGCTTTCTTT
TRBV7-2	TRBD1	-	TRBJ1-2	CASSPGTGRDGYTF	TGTGCCAGCAGCCCAGGGACAGGCCGGGATGGCTACACCTTC
TRBV2	TRBD2	few	TRBJ2-1	CASSAGLAGIEQFF	TGTGCCAGCAGTGCCGGACTAGCGGGAATTGAGCAGTTCTTC
TRBV27	-	-	TRBJ2-7	CASQRGPGVYEQYF	TGTGCCAGCCAGCGCGGGCCGGGGGTTTACGAGCAGTACTTC
TRBV2	-	many	TRBJ2-7	CASSKPAFAYEQYF	TGTGCCAGCAGTAAACCGGCCTTTGCCTACGAGCAGTACTTC
TRBV10-3	TRBD2	few	TRBJ2-5	CAISDEGLAGRETQYF	TGTGCCATCAGTGACGAGGGACTAGCGGGAAGAGAGACCCAGTACTTC
TRBV7-2	-	few	TRBJ2-1	CASSSPVRSYINEQFF	TGTGCCAGCAGCTCCCCGGTCAGGTCCTATATCAATGAGCAGTTCTTC
TRBV18	-	few	TRBJ2-3	CASSPVKGGADTQYF	TGTGCCAGCTCACCAGTCAAGGGTGGGGCAGATACGCAGTATTTT
TRBV11-1	-	-	TRBJ2-7	CASSKHISYEQYF	TGTGCCAGCAGCAAACATATTTCCTACGAGCAGTACTTC
TRBV4-1	-	few	TRBJ2-3	CASSPGPLRVTDTQYF	TGCGCCAGCAGCCCAGGGCCTCTTAGGGTCACAGATACGCAGTATTTT
TRBV7-2	TRBD1	-	TRBJ1-5	CASSPGQGLSQPQHF	TGTGCCAGCAGCCCGGGACAGGGGCTATCTCAGCCCCAGCATTTT
TRBV2	-	-	TRBJ2-7	CASRTYEQYF	TGTGCCAGCAGAACCTACGAGCAGTACTTC
TRBV7-2	TRBD1	-	TRBJ1-1	CASSPQVGTVEAFF	TGTGCCAGCAGCCCACAAGTTGGGACAGTAGAAGCTTTCTTT
TRBV4-2	TRBD2	-	TRBJ2-3	CASSQNSRTSWGTDTQYF	TGTGCCAGCAGCCAGAATTCCAGGACTAGCTGGGGCACAGATACGCAGTATTTT
TRBV7-9	-	-	TRBJ2-6	CASSLSRDPGANVLTF	TGTGCCAGCAGCTTATCCCGGGACCCTGGGGCCAACGTCCTGACTTTC
TRBV7-3	-	-	TRBJ2-2	CASSLMATGELFF	TGTGCCAGCAGCTTAATGGCAACCGGGGAGCTGTTTTTT